These 21 T cell receptor beta chains share one sample of origin, sequenced in a study of control samples from healthy donors and cancer patients. Some clones are missing from TCRdb's copy, which holds only in-frame ones; the method was immunoSEQ multiplex PCR. This sample has roughly 150,000 clones, with 70% to 90% found just once. Input material: blood. These receptors all come from a man younger than 35 in good health.

The chain uses TRBV7-9 and TRBJ2-5, with D perhaps assigned TRBD1 or TRBD2 (5 bases each). Trimming removed 2 bases from V and 4 bases from J, with 26 bases in between. The CDR3 is made up of 19 amino acids. In germline, CDR1 is SEHNR, CDR2 FQNEAQ (reference sequence). The CDR3 is CASSLYGRAGTKAPETQYF. For the CDR3, the DNA is TGTGCCAGCAGCTTATACGGTAGGGCAGGGACCAAGGCCCCAGAGACCCAGTACTTC.

V gene TRBV19 combines with J gene TRBJ1-6, with 9 bases lining up with TRBD1. CDR3 size: 14 residues. Looked up from germline, CDR1 is LNHDA and CDR2 is SQIVND (reference sequence). With 6 bases clipped from V and 10 bases from J, the junction kept 7 bases outside the gene matches. The chain's CDR3 is CASSRDRVGSPLHF. The DNA for the CDR3 is TGTGCCAGTAGCAGGGACAGGGTGGGATCACCCCTCCACTTT.

This sequence joins TRBV7-2 and TRBJ2-7, with 11 bases that match TRBD2. The J segment lost 0 bases and the V segment lost 5 bases, leaving 12 bases of the junction unmatched. CDR1 and CDR2 from the germline V gene are SGHTA and FQGNSA. CDR3 length: 18 amino acids. CDR3 DNA sequence: TGTGCCAGCAGCCTGCGGGCTAGCGGGGGGTACCTCTCCTACGAGCAGTACTTC. Its protein product is CASSLRASGGYLSYEQYF.

Here the CDR3 DNA reads TGTGCCAGCAGCTCACCCGGGACAGGGGGCGGTATCGAAAAACTGTTTTTT. It codes for CASSSPGTGGGIEKLFF. The V and J genes are TRBV9 and TRBJ1-4; 12 bases line up with TRBD1. This CDR3 spans 17 amino acids. Germline V lookup: CDR1 SGDLS, CDR2 YYNGEE. The V and J ends lost 4 bases and 8 bases, in that order; junction bases with no gene match: 12.

The chain has TRBV18 and TRBJ1-1, with 7 bases lining up with TRBD1. The CDR3 covers 14 residues. Unmatched junction bases numbered 5, after V lost 0 bases and J lost 7 bases. The germline CDR1 and CDR2 sequences are KGHSH and LQKENI. As DNA, the CDR3 is TGTGCCAGCTCACCACCGGAGGGGGCTAGTGAAGCTTTCTTT. Its protein is CASSPPEGASEAFF. The variable domain in full, completed from reference TRBV18 and TRBJ1-1, reads NAGVMQNPRHLVRRRGQEARLRCSPMKGHSHVYWYRQLPEEGLKFMVYLQKENIIDESGMPKERFSAEFPKEGPSILRIQQVVRGDSAAYFCASSPPEGASEAFFGQGTRLTVV.

The chain uses TRBV5-6 and TRBJ2-5, with TRBD1 as a possible D gene (7 bases). Trimming took 3 bases from V and 4 from J, leaving 16 bases between them. The CDR3 consists of 15 residues. Germline CDR1 reads SGHDT; CDR2 reads YYEEEE. The CDR3 DNA sequence: TGTGCCAGCAGCTGGAGGGGGCTCAAGGGAGAGACCCAGTACTTC. Encoded protein: CASSWRGLKGETQYF.

V is TRBV19 and J is TRBJ1-1, with D unresolved. V was cut by 7 bases and J by 0 bases, with 6 bases left in between. Germline lookup yields CDR1 LNHDA and CDR2 SQIVND (reference sequence). This CDR3 contains 12 residues. The CDR3 protein is CASKQMNTEAFF. CDR3 nucleotide sequence: TGTGCCAGTAAACAGATGAACACTGAAGCTTTCTTT.

V gene TRBV11-2 combines with J gene TRBJ2-2; TRBD1 matches 9 bases. V trimming: 4 bases; J trimming: 7 bases; junction bases outside the gene matches: 7. CDR3 length equals 15 residues. CDR1 SGHAT and CDR2 FQNNGV come from the germline V gene. Here the CDR3 reads CASSSRDRAGGELFF. The DNA for the CDR3 is TGTGCCAGCAGCTCCCGGGACAGGGCCGGCGGGGAGCTGTTTTTT.

The chain links TRBV7-2 to TRBJ1-1; 7 bases are a match to TRBD1. The ends lost 1 base at V and 3 bases at J; junction bases unmatched: 5. This CDR3 region has 15 residues. Germline CDR1 and CDR2: SGHTA and FQGNSA. CDR3 region: CASSLGGGRDTEAFF. The CDR3 bases are TGTGCCAGCAGCTTAGGAGGGGGCAGGGACACTGAAGCTTTCTTT. The full variable domain, rest sourced from reference TRBV7-2 and TRBJ1-1, is GAGVSQSPSNKVTEKGKDVELRCDPISGHTALYWYRQSLGQGLEFLIYFQGNSAPDKSGLPSDRFSAERTGGSVSTLTIQRTQQEDSAVYLCASSLGGGRDTEAFFGQGTRLTVV.

The gene calls are TRBV6-5 and TRBJ1-4; D ambiguous. V gave up 9 bases and J gave up 7 bases, with 21 bases separating them. Germline CDR1 is MNHEY and CDR2 is SVGAGI. CDR3 length equals 15 residues. Here the CDR3 DNA reads TGTGCCAGTCAAATTACGGGCCCAAGAGGTGAAAAACTGTTTTTT. Translating it yields CASQITGPRGEKLFF.

The gene calls are TRBV5-4 and TRBJ2-6, with 9 bases matching TRBD2. Germline CDR1 SGHNT, CDR2 YYREEE (reference sequence). The CDR3 is made up of 20 amino acids. Losses at the gene ends were 2 bases for V and 0 bases for J; bases not matched to a gene: 12. Here the CDR3 reads CASSFLRTTSGSSGANVLTF. CDR3 sequence (DNA): TGTGCCAGCAGCTTCCTAAGAACGACTAGCGGAAGCTCTGGGGCCAACGTCCTGACTTTC.

The gene calls are TRBV2 and TRBJ2-2; D not certain. In germline, CDR1 is SNHLY, CDR2 FYNNEI. V was pared by 5 bases and J by 4 bases, with 8 bases between. This CDR3 has 13 residues. The CDR3 bases are TGTGCCAGCAGTATAATGGGCACCGGGGAGCTGTTTTTT. Translated, it gives CASSIMGTGELFF.

The chain employs TRBV4-3 and TRBJ1-1; D might be TRBD1 (5 bases). This CDR3 is 18 amino acids long. V shed 0 bases and J shed 1 base, with 18 bases lying between them. CDR1 and CDR2 from the germline V gene are LGHNA and YSLEER. The CDR3 here is CASSQEGEGYPRNTEAFF. CDR3 bases: TGCGCCAGCAGCCAAGAGGGGGAGGGTTATCCACGGAACACTGAAGCTTTCTTT.

This chain uses TRBV21-1 with TRBJ1-1; TRBD1, the table's D call, lacks a check against the DNA. TRBV21-1 corresponds to a pseudogene. There are 15 residues in the CDR3. CDR3 bases: TGTGCCAGCCTCAGGAGGGACAGGGGAAACCCTGAAGCTTTCTTT. Protein sequence: CASLRRDRGNPEAFF.

There are a few counts of this clone. The chain links TRBV7-2 to TRBJ2-7; D may be TRBD2 (7 bases). The germline V and J ends were trimmed by 5 bases and 2 bases, with 16 bases remaining between them. CDR1 SGHTA and CDR2 FQGNSA come from the germline V gene. This CDR3 has 15 amino acids. CDR3 sequence: CASSEGGQTPYEQYF. The CDR3 DNA reads as TGTGCCAGCAGCGAGGGGGGGCAGACCCCCTACGAGCAGTACTTC.

This rearrangement joins TRBV6-5 to TRBJ2-2; D perhaps matches TRBD2 (6 bases). The CDR3 is made up of 13 amino acids. Germline V gene data show CDR1 as MNHEY and CDR2 as SVGAGI. The V end was cut by 7 bases, the J end by 4 bases, with 10 bases between. In nucleotides, the CDR3 is TGTGCCAGCACGGGACTGGGCACCGGGGAGCTGTTTTTT. It translates to CASTGLGTGELFF.

This chain uses TRBV4-3 with TRBJ2-5, with D perhaps given as TRBD1 or TRBD2 (5 bases each). This CDR3 comprises 15 residues. The germline V gene has CDR1 LGHNA and CDR2 YSLEER. Trimming took off 5 bases at V and 5 bases at J, with 18 bases between the two ends. The chain's CDR3 is CASSSRPRGEETQYF. CDR3 in DNA: TGCGCCAGCAGCTCAAGGCCCCGGGGCGAGGAGACCCAGTACTTC.

This clone was detected only a few times. The J gene is TRBJ2-3, the V gene TRBV7-2; 9 positions agree with TRBD2. J lost 6 bases, V lost 3 bases, and 7 bases had no gene match. The germline gives CDR1 SGHTA, CDR2 FQGNSA. The CDR3 length is 15 residues. The CDR3 protein is CASSLGSGGKDTQYF. The CDR3 nucleotides read TGTGCCAGCAGCTTGGGCAGCGGGGGGAAGGATACGCAGTATTTT.

The chain links TRBV28 to TRBJ1-6; maybe TRBD1 (6 bases). The CDR3 length is 16 residues. Germline V gives CDR1 MDHEN, CDR2 SYDVKM. The germline V and J ends were trimmed by 7 bases and 0 bases, with 13 bases remaining between them. This CDR3 is CASIEGGISYNSPLHF. Written as DNA, the CDR3 is TGTGCCAGCATAGAAGGGGGAATCTCCTATAATTCACCCCTCCACTTT.

The gene calls are TRBV7-8 and TRBJ1-1, with 11 positions matching TRBD1. Germline assignment: CDR1 SGHVS and CDR2 FQNEAQ. Trimming cost V 2 bases and J 3 bases; bases outside gene matches: 2. The CDR3 is made up of 15 amino acids. CDR3 nucleotides: TGTGCCAGCAGCTTATGGGGACAGGGGGACACTGAAGCTTTCTTT. Amino acids: CASSLWGQGDTEAFF.

In its sample, this clone was seen a few times. V gene TRBV28 combines with J gene TRBJ2-3; 8 bases are a match to TRBD2. CDR1 is MDHEN and CDR2 is SYDVKM in the germline V gene. This CDR3 is built from 15 residues. Trimming took 6 bases from V and 3 from J; bases not matched to a gene: 8. In DNA form, the CDR3 reads TGTGCCAGCAGCCCGGACGGGGGGGCGACAGATACGCAGTATTTT. Amino acid sequence: CASSPDGGATDTQYF.